In its sample, the clone carrying this TCR beta chain was seen once. Its antigen is unknown. This sample stems from a study of cytomegalovirus exposure and HLA in healthy donors. Whole-study results and caveats: Several top significant clusters appeared, in a later analysis, to be linked to common viral pathogens.

Donors were nominally healthy when sampled, though unrecorded immune exposures were likely. 60 Vbeta and 13 Jbeta primers were used in PCR. How the authors handled the data: A follow-up analysis tallied 60 million to 85 million unique TCR beta chains, approximately 11 million shared. Libraries were prepared by immunoSEQ multiplex PCR; TCRdb keeps only in-frame clonotypes and omits some of them. From that table come the V and J calls and clone size; the DNA was used to work out D and trimming. Of approximately 59,000 clones in the sample, around 62% were seen once. V dropped 5 bases and J dropped 4; count of bases not matched to a gene: 11. Germline V gives CDR1 SGHRS, CDR2 YFSETQ. The CDR3 spans 16 residues.

Sequenced: PBMCs. The chain joins TRBV5-1 to TRBJ2-7; 11 bases match TRBD2. The source is a man aged 40-49 years in good health and CMV-seropositive. This CDR3 reads CASRLQTSGIGYEQYF. As DNA, the CDR3 is TGCGCCAGCAGACTCCAGACTAGCGGGATTGGGTACGAGCAGTACTTC. Full variable domain (remainder filled in from reference TRBV5-1 and TRBJ2-7): KAGVTQTPRYLIKTRGQQVTLSCSPISGHRSVSWYQQTPGQGLQFLFEYFSETQRNKGNFPGRFSGRQFSNSRSEMNVSTLELGDSALYLCASRLQTSGIGYEQYFGPGTRLTVT.